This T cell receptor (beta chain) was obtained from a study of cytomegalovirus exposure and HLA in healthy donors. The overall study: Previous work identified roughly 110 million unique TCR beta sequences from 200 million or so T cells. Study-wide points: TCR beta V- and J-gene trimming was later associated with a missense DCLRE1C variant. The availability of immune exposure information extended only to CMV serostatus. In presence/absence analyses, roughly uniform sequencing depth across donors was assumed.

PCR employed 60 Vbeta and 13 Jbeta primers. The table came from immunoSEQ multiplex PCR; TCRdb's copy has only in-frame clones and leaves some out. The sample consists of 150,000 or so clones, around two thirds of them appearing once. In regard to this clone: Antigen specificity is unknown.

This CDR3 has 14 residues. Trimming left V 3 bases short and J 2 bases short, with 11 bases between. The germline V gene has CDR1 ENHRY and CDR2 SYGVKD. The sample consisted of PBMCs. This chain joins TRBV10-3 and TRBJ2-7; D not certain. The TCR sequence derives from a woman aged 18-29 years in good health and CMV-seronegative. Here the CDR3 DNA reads TGTGCCATCAGTGAAGATAGCAGACCCTACGAGCAGTACTTC. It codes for CAISEDSRPYEQYF.